This T cell receptor (beta chain) appears in the sequencing data of a study of tumor-infiltrating lymphocytes in primary liver carcinoma (dated by TCRdb to 2016 to 2017). With respect to the entire study: Surgical resection was performed in China between November 2015 and 2016 on a few patients with histopathologically diagnosed primary liver carcinoma. Of the five patients (three men and two women, aged 30 to 69 years), four had hepatocellular carcinoma and one had combined HCC and intrahepatic cholangiocarcinoma. The five patients had tumors of stage T1-T3 N0M0, with maximum diameters ranging from about 4 to 11 cm. Each sample produced about 3.5 to 8 million productive TCRbeta reads, and read depth showed no significant difference between tissue types. The study combined TCRbeta repertoire sequencing, expression microarrays and whole-exome sequencing across five regions of each liver tumor, with adjacent normal tissue and blood. A total of about 35 specimens from 5 patients underwent TCRbeta repertoire sequencing, comprising some 25 tumor regions, 5 adjacent noncancerous liver tissues and 5 peripheral blood samples. Repertoires from technical replicates were highly reproducible, with mean shared-clone rates roughly 0.86 and correlation coefficients above 0.98. Summary of the overall study and its limitations: The top 250 clones made up a significantly larger repertoire fraction in tumors than in blood (p = 0.039). Comparison of CD4+ and CD8+ T cell repertoires was precluded by the use of bulk unsorted samples. With just five patients in the study, the authors point out that the findings should be validated in a larger study. Consistent with antigen-driven expansion, pairs of tumor regions showed higher repertoire overlap (mean around 36%) than either tumor-adjacent pairs (around 17%) or tumor-blood pairs (about 14%). Only the TCR beta chain was sequenced, so true repertoire diversity is likely underestimated because unpaired alpha chains were not captured.

Blood RNA was extracted from unsorted whole blood with TRIzol reagent; germline DNA came from the DNeasy Blood & Tissue kit. Chronic HBV infection was present in the patients, and the patients were treatment-naive at sampling. Around 3.9 milliliters of peripheral blood were collected into K2EDTA tubes before surgery. Details on this clonotype: The clone's antigen remains unknown. A much more abundant neighbour one base away suggests this may be a read error.

Using a constant-region primer and ProtoScript II reverse transcriptase, TCRbeta-specific cDNA was reverse-transcribed from 500 ng total RNA. TCRbeta libraries were built with three nested multiplex PCR rounds, a slightly modified ARM-PCR procedure. The first two PCR rounds used multiplex TRBV1-TRBV30 forward primers with a Cbeta reverse primer, each for approximately 10 cycles. A final 25-cycle PCR with Deep VentR polymerase added sample barcodes and Illumina adapters. Amplicons of 200-500 bp were gel-purified with a QIAquick gel extraction kit before sequencing. TCRbeta amplicons were sequenced on an Illumina HiSeq 2500 with 250-bp paired-end reads. The study's processing was this. Quality trimming of reads was performed with Trimmomatic v0.33, and paired reads were merged with FLASH v1.2.11 so that full CDR3 sequences could be recovered. V, D and J germline segments were assigned to the rearranged TCRbeta sequences using MiGEC v1.2.1b. Clonotype statistics, along with Shannon-Wiener diversity indices, were calculated using VDJtools v1.0.0. Except for diversity analysis, only the 250 most abundant clonotypes of each sample were used in subsequent analyses to reduce sampling bias. The public sequencing data were trimmed at Q25 with fastp and processed into clonotypes with MiXCR by TCRdb, which kept only in-frame beta chains. Each CDR3 protein appears once, grouped with its most common genes and DNA. These V and J calls are TCRdb output, not the study's own analysis. Across this sample there are about 320,000 distinct CDR3 sequences, with 65% seen only once. Clones ranked in the top ten supply 9% of the sample.

From its cysteine to its phenylalanine, the CDR3 spans 15 amino acids. The read is trimmed to its CDR3 DNA, 45 bases read in frame from base 1. Per the germline V gene (reference sequence), SGHKS is the CDR1 and YYEKEE is the CDR2. Rearrangement joined TRBV5-5 to TRBJ2-3, with the D gene not clear enough to name. With the DNA end fitting TRBJ1-5 better, the J assignment may be wrong. This receptor was obtained from a man aged 35 to 55 with primary liver carcinoma and hepatitis B virus infection. What was sequenced was peripheral blood. The nucleotide sequence is TGTGCCAGCAGCTTGCGGGAGACCCTCACAGATACGCAGCATTTT. It translates as CASSLRETLTDTQHF.